This T cell receptor beta chain was recovered during a study of blood T cell repertoires in COVID-19. TCRdb's copy holds only in-frame clones and misses some; the assay was immunoSEQ multiplex PCR. The data hold hundreds of thousands of clones, with around nine tenths observed a single time. The sequence was obtained from a woman aged 45-65 years who had recovered from COVID-19. Source material: PBMCs or T cells enriched from blood (not recorded which).

The CDR3 coding sequence is TGTGCCAGCAGCTTAGAAGGCAGGGGAGGGACTGAAGCTTTCTTT. Its protein is CASSLEGRGGTEAFF. This chain joins TRBV7-8 and TRBJ1-1, with D possibly being TRBD1 (6 bases). The CDR3 loop spans 15 amino acids. From germline, CDR1 is SGHVS and CDR2 FQNEAQ. Trimming stripped 1 base from V and 5 bases from J, with 14 bases between.